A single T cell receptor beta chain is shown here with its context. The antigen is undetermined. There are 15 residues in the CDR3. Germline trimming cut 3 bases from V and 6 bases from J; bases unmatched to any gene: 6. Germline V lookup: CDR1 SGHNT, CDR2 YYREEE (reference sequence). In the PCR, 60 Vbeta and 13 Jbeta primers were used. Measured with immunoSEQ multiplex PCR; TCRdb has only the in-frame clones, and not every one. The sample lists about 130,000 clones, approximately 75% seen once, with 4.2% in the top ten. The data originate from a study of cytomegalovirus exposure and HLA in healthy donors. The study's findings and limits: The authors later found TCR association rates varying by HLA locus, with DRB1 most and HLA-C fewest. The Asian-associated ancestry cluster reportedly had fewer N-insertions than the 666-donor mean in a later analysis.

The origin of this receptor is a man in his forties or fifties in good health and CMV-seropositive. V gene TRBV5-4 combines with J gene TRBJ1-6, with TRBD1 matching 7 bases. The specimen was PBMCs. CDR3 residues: CASSSPGQPNSPLHF. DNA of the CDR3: TGTGCCAGCAGCTCCCCGGGACAGCCTAATTCACCCCTCCACTTT.